This T cell receptor beta chain stems from a study of blood T cell repertoires in COVID-19. Study overall: Acute and convalescent COVID-19 specimens originated in the United States, Italy and Spain. Nucleic acid was either cDNA or gDNA, and it came from T cells, B-cell-depleted T cells, or PBMCs.

This study enrolled people aged roughly 18 to 100 from 20 to 25 US geographic areas. Participants were placed into cohorts based on the clinical history they reported. Profiled with immunoSEQ multiplex PCR; TCRdb holds only in-frame clones, not every one. Seen here are roughly 230,000 clones, around 87% observed once, and the top ten hold 7% to 7.5%. This clone was counted at least ten times. V shed 4 bases and J 0 bases; nucleotides not matched to a gene: 13. This CDR3 contains 18 residues. The V gene's germline CDR1 is LGHDT and CDR2 YNNKEL (reference sequence). Sequenced: PBMCs or T cells enriched from blood (not recorded which). The TCR sequence derives from a man between 25 and 39 years old in a cohort exposed to, infected with or recovered from COVID-19 (not recorded which). The V and J genes are TRBV3-1 (or the pseudogene TRBV3-2) and TRBJ2-7; TRBD2 agrees at 9 bases. CDR3 protein: CASSPRGGGRGSSYEQYF. CDR3 nucleotides: TGTGCCAGCAGCCCAAGAGGTGGCGGGAGGGGGAGCTCCTACGAGCAGTACTTC.